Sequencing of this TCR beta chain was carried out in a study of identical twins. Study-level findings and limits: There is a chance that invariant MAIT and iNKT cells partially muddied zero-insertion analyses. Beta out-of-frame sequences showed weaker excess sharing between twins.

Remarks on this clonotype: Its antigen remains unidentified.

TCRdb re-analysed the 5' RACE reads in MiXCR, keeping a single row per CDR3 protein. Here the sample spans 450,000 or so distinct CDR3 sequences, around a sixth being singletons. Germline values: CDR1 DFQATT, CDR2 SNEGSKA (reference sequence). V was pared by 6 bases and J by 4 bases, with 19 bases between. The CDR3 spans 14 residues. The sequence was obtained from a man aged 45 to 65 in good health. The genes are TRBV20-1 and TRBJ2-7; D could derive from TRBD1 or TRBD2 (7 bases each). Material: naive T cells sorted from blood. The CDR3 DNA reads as TGCAGTGCCCCCAGGGGGGGACACCCATACGAGCAGTACTTC. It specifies CSAPRGGHPYEQYF.